This T cell receptor beta chain was sequenced for a study of a mutant IDH1 vaccine in newly diagnosed glioma. Study information: Treated patients, averaging roughly 44 years, were roughly 60% male and about 38% female. Most patients had received both radiotherapy and temozolomide, the prior options being radiotherapy, temozolomide, or both. Overall study results and limits: Vaccine-induced responses were seen in 93.3% of patients, spanning several MHC alleles.

CDR1 SGHVS and CDR2 FNYEAQ come from the germline V gene. The CDR3 covers 15 residues. V lost 2 bases and J 5 bases, leaving 16 bases between the germline ends. Details on this clone: The antigen remains unidentified.

Measured with immunoSEQ multiplex PCR; TCRdb has only the in-frame clones, and not every one. The sample shows roughly 84,000 clones, almost 85% of them seen only once. Time point of the sample: baseline, week 1 (first vaccination visit). Specified treatment: pre-vaccination baseline after standard-of-care therapy. Tumors from donors were new WHO grade 3 or 4 IDH1-mutant astrocytomas with ATRX loss. This clonotype was sampled from a man aged 35 to 55 with glioma. Some clones in this sample may be carry-over from other donors' samples. This chain links TRBV7-6 with TRBJ2-7, with a tentative D call TRBD2 (7 bases). Sample: PBMCs, taken from a glioma patient treated with radiotherapy, temozolomide or both. The CDR3 region is CASSLRGRGTDEQYF. The CDR3 bases are TGTGCCAGCAGCTTAAGGGGGAGGGGTACTGACGAGCAGTACTTC.